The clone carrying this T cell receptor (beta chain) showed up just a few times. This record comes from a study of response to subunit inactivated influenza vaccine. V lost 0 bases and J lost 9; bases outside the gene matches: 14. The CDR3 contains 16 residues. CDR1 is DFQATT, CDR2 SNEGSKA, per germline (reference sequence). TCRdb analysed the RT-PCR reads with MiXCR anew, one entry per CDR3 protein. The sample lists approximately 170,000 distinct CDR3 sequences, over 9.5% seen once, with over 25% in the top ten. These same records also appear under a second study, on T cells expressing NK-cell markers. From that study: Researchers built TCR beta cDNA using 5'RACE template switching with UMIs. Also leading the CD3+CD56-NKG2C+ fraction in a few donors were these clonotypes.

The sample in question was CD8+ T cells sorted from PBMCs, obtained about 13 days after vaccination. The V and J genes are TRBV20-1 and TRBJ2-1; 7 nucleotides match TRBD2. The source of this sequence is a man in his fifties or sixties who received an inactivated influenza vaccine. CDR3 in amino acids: CSARDLEREGSSEQFF. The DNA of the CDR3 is TGCAGTGCTAGAGATCTCGAGAGGGAGGGATCGAGTGAGCAGTTCTTC.